Listed here is a single TCR beta chain. The data derive from a study of T cell changes during pregnancy in multiple sclerosis. Only in-frame clones appear in the TCRdb table, and some are missing; sequencing was by immunoSEQ multiplex PCR. The sample has about 30,000 clones, 90% seen once. CDR3 length equals 12 residues. V trimming: 4 bases; J trimming: 8 bases; junction bases outside the gene matches: 0. Germline values: CDR1 MNHNY, CDR2 SVGAGI (reference sequence). This sequence joins TRBV6-6 and TRBJ2-1; 9 nucleotides match TRBD2. The sequence was obtained from a female donor with multiple sclerosis, enrolled in a pregnancy study. Sequencing used CD8+ T cells from peripheral blood mononuclear cells, obtained in the second trimester of pregnancy. The chain's CDR3 is CASSWTSDEQFF. CDR3 nucleotides: TGTGCCAGCAGTTGGACTAGCGATGAGCAGTTCTTC.